The next 22 T cell receptor beta chains were all read from a single sample in a study of CXCR3-negative and CXCR3-positive naive CD8 T cells. 5' RACE that incorporated UMI labels was used to prepare the TRB cDNA libraries. After re-calling the 5' RACE reads, TCRdb lists one entry per CDR3 protein, DNA absent. Its clone listing holds approximately 41,000 distinct CDR3 sequences. Input material: memory CD8+ T cells from blood. Receptor source: a human donor in good health. Some clones in this sample may be carry-over from other donors' samples.

The genes are TRBV27 and TRBJ2-2; TCRdb's D gene call, TRBD2, goes unchecked for lack of DNA. The CDR3 length is 16 residues. Looked up from germline, CDR1 is MNHEY and CDR2 is SMNVEV (reference sequence). CDR3 residues: CASSFGLAGVTGELFF.

This chain connects TRBV19 to TRBJ2-3; TCRdb's assignment of TRBD2 cannot be checked, as there is no DNA. Germline V gives CDR1 LNHDA, CDR2 SQIVND (reference sequence). The CDR3 is made up of 16 amino acids. This chain's CDR3 is CASSSSLDSTSDTQYF.

The chain couples TRBV27 to TRBJ2-7; the TCRdb D gene call, TRBD2, has no DNA to confirm it. This CDR3 is 11 amino acids long. CDR1 is MNHEY and CDR2 is SMNVEV in the germline V gene (reference sequence). CDR3 sequence: CASSLSGEQYF.

V gene TRBV24-1 combines with J gene TRBJ2-1; TCRdb names TRBD1, which stays unverified in the absence of DNA. This CDR3 has 15 residues. Looked up from germline, CDR1 is KGHDR and CDR2 is SFDVKD. This CDR3 is CATSRGDSLYNEQFF.

V and J are TRBV14 and TRBJ2-1. The CDR3 sequence is 18 residues long. Germline V gene sequence: CDR1 SGHDN, CDR2 FVKESK. The CDR3 protein is CASSQVGLREIKNNEQFF. Together with reference TRBV14 and TRBJ2-1, the CDR3 gives the full variable domain: EAGVTQFPSHSVIEKGQTVTLRCDPISGHDNLYWYRRVMGKEIKFLLHFVKESKQDESGMPNNRFLAERTGGTYSTLKVQPAELEDSGVYFCASSQVGLREIKNNEQFFGPGTRLTVL.

J is TRBJ2-1 and V is TRBV23-1; checking the TCRdb D call of TRBD1 is not possible without DNA. TRBV23-1 is an ORF, with its function uncertain. This CDR3 spans 18 amino acids. The CDR3 here is CASSQGAGTPSSYNEQFF.

The chain has TRBV12-3 or TRBV12-4 and TRBJ2-1. The CDR3 is made up of 14 amino acids. CDR3 amino acids: CASSLAHSNNEQFF.

This chain links TRBV6-4 with TRBJ2-3; TCRdb's D call of TRBD1 is untestable without DNA. This CDR3 is built from 15 residues. Germline CDR1 is MRHNA and CDR2 is SNTAGT. The CDR3 loop is CASSDGAHSTDTQYF.

The chain is built from TRBV28 and TRBJ1-5; TCRdb calls TRBD1, which cannot be checked without DNA. Germline values: CDR1 MDHEN, CDR2 SYDVKM. The CDR3 has 16 amino acids. CDR3 amino acids: CASESYPSGFDQPQHF.

This chain uses TRBV29-1 with TRBJ1-5; the D call from TCRdb, TRBD1, cannot be confirmed without DNA. In germline, CDR1 is SQVTM, CDR2 ANQGSEA. The CDR3 spans 12 residues. CDR3 region: CSVGQSNQPQHF.

The chain employs TRBV20-1 and TRBJ2-1; TCRdb lists TRBD2, though no DNA is available to test this call. Germline lookup yields CDR1 DFQATT and CDR2 SNEGSKA (reference sequence). The CDR3 length is 15 residues. CDR3 residues: CSARRLDSSYNEQFF.

This chain connects TRBV19 to TRBJ2-1; TCRdb selects TRBD1, and the lack of DNA leaves this call unchecked. CDR3 length: 16 residues. Germline lookup yields CDR1 LNHDA and CDR2 SQIVND (reference sequence). The CDR3 spells CASSTPDGGPYNEQFF.

The chain couples TRBV6-2 or TRBV6-3 to TRBJ1-1. Per the germline V gene, CDR1 is MNHEY and CDR2 is SVGEGT. The CDR3 has 14 amino acids. CDR3 residues: CASIPRGLNTEAFF.

The CDR3 sequence is CSALATSVIQETQYF. This rearrangement joins TRBV20-1 to TRBJ2-5. CDR3 size: 15 residues. Germline loops: CDR1 DFQATT, CDR2 SNEGSKA (reference sequence).

V and J are TRBV7-6 and TRBJ2-2; TCRdb proposes TRBD2, but this gene call is untestable without DNA. The CDR3 is made up of 18 amino acids. Germline values: CDR1 SGHVS, CDR2 FNYEAQ. Here the CDR3 reads CASSTGLAGTTNTGELFF.

This chain uses TRBV4-3 with TRBJ1-5; the D call from TCRdb, TRBD1, cannot be confirmed without DNA. The CDR3 is 16 amino acids. Germline V gives CDR1 LGHNA, CDR2 YSLEER. The CDR3 is CASSQDSWGGGQPQHF.

This clonotype is medium-sized by frequency. The chain recombines TRBV29-1 with TRBJ2-2; there is no DNA to check the TCRdb D call of TRBD2. The germline V gene encodes CDR1 SQVTM and CDR2 ANQGSEA. The CDR3 covers 14 residues. CDR3 in amino acids: CSVDSGSDTGELFF.

V usage is TRBV9 and J usage is TRBJ2-1; TCRdb calls TRBD1, which cannot be checked without DNA. The CDR3 covers 16 residues. Germline CDR1 reads SGDLS; CDR2 reads YYNGEE. This chain's CDR3 is CASSQGGRSSYNEQFF.

The rearrangement joins TRBV7-2 to TRBJ2-3; TCRdb selects TRBD2, and the lack of DNA leaves this call unchecked. Per the germline V gene, CDR1 is SGHTA and CDR2 is FQGNSA. This CDR3 is 15 amino acids long. The CDR3 loop reads CASSLFGGATDTQYF.

V and J are TRBV5-1 and TRBJ2-6. The germline CDR1 and CDR2 sequences are SGHRS and YFSETQ. The CDR3 covers 15 residues. This CDR3 is CASSWTPSGANVLTF.

The chain has TRBV6-5 and TRBJ1-1; there is no DNA to check the TCRdb D call of TRBD1. The CDR3 runs 15 residues. Germline V gene lookup returns CDR1 MNHEY and CDR2 SVGAGI. The CDR3: CASSYSSTGSSPAFF.

The rearrangement uses TRBV21-1 and TRBJ2-7; no DNA is available, so the TRBD1 call from TCRdb remains unchecked. TRBV21-1 is termed a pseudogene. The CDR3 has 19 amino acids. CDR3 residues: CASSKFTRTDENSSYEQYF.